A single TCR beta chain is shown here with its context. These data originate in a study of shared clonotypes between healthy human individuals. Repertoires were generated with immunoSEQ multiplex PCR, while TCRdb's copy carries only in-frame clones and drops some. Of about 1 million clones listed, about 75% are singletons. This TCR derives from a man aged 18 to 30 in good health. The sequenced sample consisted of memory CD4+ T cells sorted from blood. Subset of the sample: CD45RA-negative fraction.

CDR3 in DNA: TGTGCCAGCAGGCCACTTCAGGGTTCCAGCCACGAGCAGTACTTC. Residues: CASRPLQGSSHEQYF. This chain uses TRBV6-1 with TRBJ2-7, with TRBD1 as a possible D gene (5 bases). CDR1 MNHNS and CDR2 SASEGT come from the germline V gene. With 6 bases removed from V and 5 bases from J, the gap between germline ends came to 20 bases. The CDR3 consists of 15 residues.